This T cell receptor beta chain originates from a study of T cell responses to AZD1222 COVID-19 vaccine. The overall study: Pooling covered second doses at about 4 or about 12 weeks.

CDR3 length: 13 amino acids. Germline lookup yields CDR1 SGHVS and CDR2 FQNEAQ. Trimming cost V 1 base and J 6 bases, with 7 bases left between them. Broader study findings: Repertoires were obtained only post-peak T cell response. The study reported that nearly half of spike-specific TCRs target unmutated variant regions. Possibly, clonal diversity was underestimated; donors were largely white British and included more females.

Measured with immunoSEQ multiplex PCR; TCRdb has only the in-frame clones, and not every one. Among 100,000 to 150,000 clones, roughly nine tenths were seen once, and the ten largest hold roughly 4%. Points on this clone: The antigen is undetermined.

V and J are TRBV7-8 and TRBJ1-5; D is unresolved. This sequence was found in an adult in good health. Here the sequenced sample was peripheral blood, taken on day 0 of AZD1222 vaccination. The CDR3 here is CASSLEMPQPQHF. In nucleotides, the CDR3 is TGTGCCAGCAGCTTAGAGATGCCTCAGCCCCAGCATTTT.